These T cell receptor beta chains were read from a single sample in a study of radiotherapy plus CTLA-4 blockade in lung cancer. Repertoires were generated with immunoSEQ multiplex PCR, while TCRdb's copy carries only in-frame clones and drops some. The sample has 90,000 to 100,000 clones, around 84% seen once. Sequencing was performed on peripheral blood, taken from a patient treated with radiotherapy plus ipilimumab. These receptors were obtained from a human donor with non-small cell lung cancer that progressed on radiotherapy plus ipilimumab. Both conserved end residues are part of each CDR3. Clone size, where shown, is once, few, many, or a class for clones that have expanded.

CDR3aa: CASAEGQGEADTQYF; j_gene: TRBJ2-3; v_gene: TRBV12-5; abundance: -
CDR3aa: CASSVRAMGTEAFF; j_gene: TRBJ1-1; v_gene: TRBV5-6; abundance: -
CDR3aa: CASRTKKSDTQYF; j_gene: TRBJ2-3; v_gene: TRBV6-5; abundance: -
CDR3aa: CATSRDEAGEQFF; j_gene: TRBJ2-1; v_gene: TRBV15; abundance: once
CDR3aa: CASGGGQGIAEAFF; j_gene: TRBJ1-1; v_gene: TRBV2; abundance: once
CDR3aa: CASSIELDSRFEQYF; j_gene: TRBJ2-7; v_gene: TRBV19; abundance: -
CDR3aa: CASRGQVNTEAFF; j_gene: TRBJ1-1; v_gene: TRBV7-6; abundance: few
CDR3aa: CASRPIAGLSTGELFF; j_gene: TRBJ2-2; v_gene: TRBV2; abundance: -
CDR3aa: CASSPARANTEAFF; j_gene: TRBJ1-1; v_gene: TRBV18; abundance: -
CDR3aa: CASRRQGGNQPQHF; j_gene: TRBJ1-5; v_gene: TRBV6-5; abundance: -
CDR3aa: CASSLDRGRESYTF; j_gene: TRBJ1-2; v_gene: TRBV5-1; abundance: -
CDR3aa: CASRASNQPQHF; j_gene: TRBJ1-5; v_gene: TRBV6-6; abundance: -
CDR3aa: CASTTGNQPQHF; j_gene: TRBJ1-5; v_gene: TRBV19; abundance: many
CDR3aa: CASSMDGSNYGYTF; j_gene: TRBJ1-2; v_gene: TRBV19; abundance: -
CDR3aa: CASSRDRGPDTQYF; j_gene: TRBJ2-3; v_gene: TRBV28; abundance: -
CDR3aa: CASREQGAGQPQHF; j_gene: TRBJ1-5; v_gene: TRBV6-5; abundance: once
CDR3aa: CASSGQGKTEAFF; j_gene: TRBJ1-1; v_gene: TRBV7-9; abundance: -
CDR3aa: CASSLAQGIGNEQFF; j_gene: TRBJ2-1; v_gene: TRBV5-1; abundance: -
CDR3aa: CASRAGGDPRGYTF; j_gene: TRBJ1-2; v_gene: TRBV5-6; abundance: -
CDR3aa: CASILAGDYNEQFF; j_gene: TRBJ2-1; v_gene: TRBV28; abundance: -
CDR3aa: CASTPTGSPGNTIYF; j_gene: TRBJ1-3; v_gene: TRBV6-5; abundance: -
CDR3aa: CASTPPGAGGLDTQYF; j_gene: TRBJ2-3; v_gene: TRBV10-2; abundance: -
CDR3aa: CASSPPATNYEQYF; j_gene: TRBJ2-7; v_gene: TRBV18; abundance: -
CDR3aa: CASSESSKNTGELFF; j_gene: TRBJ2-2; v_gene: TRBV10-1; abundance: -
CDR3aa: CASSLPGQPQHF; j_gene: TRBJ1-5; v_gene: TRBV28; abundance: -
CDR3aa: CAISAGGLSEQFF; j_gene: TRBJ2-1; v_gene: TRBV10-3; abundance: -
CDR3aa: CASSPLIGTGDQETQYF; j_gene: TRBJ2-5; v_gene: TRBV11-2; abundance: -
CDR3aa: CASSSEGGQVARSYEQYF; j_gene: TRBJ2-7; v_gene: TRBV11-2; abundance: -
CDR3aa: CASSETSGGNEQFF; j_gene: TRBJ2-1; v_gene: TRBV9; abundance: -
CDR3aa: CSVERLAGVGEQYF; j_gene: TRBJ2-5; v_gene: TRBV29-1; abundance: -
CDR3aa: CASSLWGGSTNEKLFF; j_gene: TRBJ1-4; v_gene: TRBV28; abundance: -